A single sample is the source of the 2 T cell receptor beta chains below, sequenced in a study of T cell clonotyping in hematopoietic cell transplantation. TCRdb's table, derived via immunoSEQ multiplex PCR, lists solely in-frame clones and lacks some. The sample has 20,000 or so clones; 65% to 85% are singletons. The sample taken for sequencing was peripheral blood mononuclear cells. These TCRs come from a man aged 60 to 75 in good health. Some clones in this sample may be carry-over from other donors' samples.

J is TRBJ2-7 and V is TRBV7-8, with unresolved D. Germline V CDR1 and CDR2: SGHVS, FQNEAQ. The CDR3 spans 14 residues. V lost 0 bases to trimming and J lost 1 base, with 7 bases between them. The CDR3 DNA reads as TGTGCCAGCAGCTTAGCGGCGATATCCTACGAGCAGTACTTC. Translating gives CASSLAAISYEQYF. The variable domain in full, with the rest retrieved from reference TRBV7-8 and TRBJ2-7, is GAGVSQSPRYKVAKRGQDVALRCDPISGHVSLFWYQQALGQGPEFLTYFQNEAQLDKSGLPSDRFFAERPEGSVSTLKIQRTQQEDSAVYLCASSLAAISYEQYFGPGTRLTVT.

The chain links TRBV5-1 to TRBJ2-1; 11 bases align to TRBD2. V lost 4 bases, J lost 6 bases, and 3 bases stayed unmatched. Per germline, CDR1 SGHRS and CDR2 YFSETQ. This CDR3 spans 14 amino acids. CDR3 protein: CASSRLAGTNEQFF. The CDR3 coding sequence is TGCGCCAGCAGCCGACTAGCGGGGACCAATGAGCAGTTCTTC.